Following are 23 T cell receptor beta chains from one sample sequenced in a study of human T cells and chemical hapten exposure. This sample's time point: pre-sensitization, week 0. The treatment: therapeutic diphenylcyclopropenone sensitization with weekly scalp DPC. TCRdb re-called the RACE reads with MiXCR, one entry per CDR3 protein. Counted here are 95,000 to 150,000 distinct CDR3 sequences, about 13% occurring once; the ten biggest clones make up approximately 2.6%. The sample consisted of whole blood, taken in connection with sensitization to the hapten diphenylcyclopropenone (DPC). Source of these receptors: a woman younger than 30 with alopecia areata. Some clones in this sample may be carry-over from other donors' samples.

This clonotype was counted a few times. The J gene is TRBJ2-5, the V gene TRBV12-3 or TRBV12-4, with 9 bases identical to TRBD2. The V segment lost 8 bases and the J segment 1 base; nucleotides outside the gene matches: 5. CDR3 length equals 14 residues. The CDR3 coding sequence is TGTGCCAGCGGAGCGGGGGGCTCCCAAGAGACCCAGTACTTC. Protein product: CASGAGGSQETQYF.

The chain combines TRBV29-1 with TRBJ2-2; a weak D match, TRBD1 (5 bases). V was cut by 0 bases and J by 5 bases, with 7 bases left in between. The germline V gene has CDR1 SQVTM and CDR2 ANQGSEA. The CDR3 runs to 13 residues. The CDR3: CSVEEGHTGELFF. The CDR3 DNA follows: TGCAGCGTTGAAGAGGGGCATACCGGGGAGCTGTTTTTT.

This clonotype occurred many times. The V and J genes are TRBV18 and TRBJ1-1; tentatively, D is TRBD1 (5 bases). The germline V gene encodes CDR1 KGHSH and CDR2 LQKENI. CDR3 length equals 13 residues. V was pared by 3 bases and J by 1 base, with 6 bases between. CDR3 amino acids: CASSPTENTEAFF. CDR3 sequence (DNA): TGTGCCAGCTCACCGACAGAGAACACTGAAGCTTTCTTT.

The chain uses TRBV7-8 and TRBJ1-5; TRBD1 might be the D (5 bases). Trimming cost V 2 bases and J 6 bases, with 14 bases left between them. Germline assignment: CDR1 SGHVS and CDR2 FQNEAQ. There are 15 residues in the CDR3. The DNA for the CDR3 is TGTGCCAGCAGCTTATTCGACGGGGGTTCTCAGCCCCAGCATTTT. Encoded protein: CASSLFDGGSQPQHF.

At least ten counts were recorded for this clonotype. This chain connects TRBV6-2 or TRBV6-3 to TRBJ1-1, with TRBD1 matching 10 bases. CDR3 length equals 15 residues. With 5 bases clipped from V and 5 bases from J, the junction kept 8 bases outside the gene matches. In germline, CDR1 is MNHEY, CDR2 SVGEGT. CDR3 sequence reads: CASSGPGTGETEAFF. CDR3 in DNA: TGTGCCAGCAGTGGCCCCGGGACAGGGGAGACTGAAGCTTTCTTT.

This clonotype was counted between two and nine times. The V gene is TRBV20-1, the J gene TRBJ2-3; 13 bases line up with TRBD2. The CDR3 runs 19 residues. V shed 5 bases and J 0 bases; nucleotides not matched to a gene: 14. Germline V gene sequence: CDR1 DFQATT, CDR2 SNEGSKA (reference sequence). CDR3: CSAAGTGTSGETSTDTQYF. In DNA form, the CDR3 reads TGCAGTGCTGCAGGGACGGGGACTAGCGGGGAAACTAGCACAGATACGCAGTATTTT.

The rearrangement links TRBV11-2 to TRBJ2-6; TRBD1 aligns across 10 bases. The ends lost 7 bases at V and 4 bases at J; junction bases unmatched: 16. The CDR3 sequence is 19 residues long. CDR1 is SGHAT and CDR2 is FQNNGV in the germline V gene. The CDR3 sequence: CASTRGQGGPSTGANVLTF. The CDR3, as DNA: TGTGCCAGCACCCGAGGACAGGGGGGACCCTCGACAGGGGCCAACGTCCTGACTTTC.

The chain links TRBV6-4 to TRBJ1-1, with 7 bases that match TRBD1. This CDR3 comprises 19 residues. Trimming removed 2 bases from V and 4 bases from J; junction bases left unmatched: 19. Germline V gene sequence: CDR1 MRHNA, CDR2 SNTAGT. The chain's CDR3 is CASSDDKRDSPRRVTEAFF. The CDR3 DNA reads TGTGCCAGCAGTGACGACAAAAGGGACAGCCCGAGGAGGGTCACTGAAGCTTTCTTT.

Ten or more counts support this clonotype. V usage is TRBV7-9 and J usage is TRBJ2-5; a weak D match, TRBD1 (5 bases). Trimming took off 0 bases at V and 5 bases at J, with 16 bases between the two ends. Per the germline V gene, CDR1 is SEHNR and CDR2 is FQNEAQ (reference sequence). The CDR3 contains 16 residues. CDR3: CASSLARRAVVETQYF. DNA of the CDR3: TGTGCCAGCAGCTTAGCCCGCAGGGCCGTTGTGGAGACCCAGTACTTC.

The V and J genes are TRBV15 and TRBJ2-2; tentative D call: TRBD2 (6 bases). This CDR3 region has 17 residues. CDR1 is LNHNV and CDR2 is YYDKDF in the germline V gene (reference sequence). Trimming shortened V by 0 bases and J by 5 bases, and 16 bases separated the two germline ends. The CDR3 sequence: CATSRDIGGPVTGELFF. The CDR3 coding sequence is TGTGCCACCAGCAGAGATATCGGGGGACCGGTTACCGGGGAGCTGTTTTTT.

In its sample, this clonotype was seen a few times. This chain connects TRBV11-2 to TRBJ2-3; D unclear. The V end lost 4 bases, the J end lost 6 bases, and 11 bases lay between the germline ends. CDR3 length: 13 residues. CDR1 and CDR2 from the germline V gene are SGHAT and FQNNGV. The chain's CDR3 is CASSWTSADTQYF. CDR3 nucleotide sequence: TGTGCCAGCAGCTGGACGTCAGCGGATACGCAGTATTTT. Using reference TRBV11-2 and TRBJ2-3 for the parts outside the CDR3, the full variable domain is EAGVAQSPRYKIIEKRQSVAFWCNPISGHATLYWYQQILGQGPKLLIQFQNNGVVDDSQLPKDRFSAERLKGVDSTLKIQPAKLEDSAVYLCASSWTSADTQYFGPGTRLTVL.

The rearrangement joins TRBV6-2 or TRBV6-3 to TRBJ2-7; D is tentatively TRBD1 or TRBD2 (6 bases each). Germline CDR1 and CDR2: MNHEY and SVGEGT. The germline V and J ends were trimmed by 2 bases and 6 bases, with 11 bases remaining between them. CDR3 length: 13 amino acids. This chain's CDR3 is CASSYGGRSEQYF. For the CDR3, the DNA is TGTGCCAGCAGTTACGGGGGGCGAAGCGAGCAGTACTTC.

This clonotype was observed at least ten times. The chain is built from TRBV20-1 and TRBJ1-1; D remains ambiguous. V dropped 1 base and J dropped 1 base, with 19 bases sitting between them. CDR3 size: 17 residues. Per the germline V gene, CDR1 is DFQATT and CDR2 is SNEGSKA (reference sequence). The CDR3 bases are TGCAGTGCTAGAGGTGAGGTCCGGGCCTCCTCGAACACTGAAGCTTTCTTT. Encoded protein: CSARGEVRASSNTEAFF.

This clonotype was detected many times. The chain uses TRBV23-1 and TRBJ2-7; either TRBD1 or TRBD2 may fit D (5 bases each). TRBV23-1 is assigned to the ORF class and has an uncertain function. Trimming removed 0 bases at V and 0 bases at J, with 12 bases between. This CDR3 has 16 amino acids. CDR3 region: CASSQSSGLHSYEQYF. The CDR3 DNA sequence: TGCGCCAGCAGTCAATCGTCGGGGCTTCACTCCTACGAGCAGTACTTC.

This sequence joins TRBV6-2 or TRBV6-3 and TRBJ1-5, with unresolved D. Germline loops: CDR1 MNHEY, CDR2 SVGEGT. The CDR3 has 12 amino acids. V shed 5 bases and J shed 7 bases, with 9 bases lying between them. The CDR3 sequence: CASSPSEQPQHF. CDR3 nucleotide sequence: TGTGCCAGCAGTCCGTCAGAACAGCCCCAGCATTTT.

The V call is TRBV5-1, the J call TRBJ2-2; weak D call: TRBD2 (5 bases). The ends were cut back, 2 bases at V and 3 bases at J, with 11 bases in the middle. Germline CDR1 SGHRS, CDR2 YFSETQ. The CDR3 has 15 amino acids. CDR3 region: CASSFASGYTGELFF. The CDR3 nucleotides are TGCGCCAGCAGCTTCGCATCGGGGTACACCGGGGAGCTGTTTTTT.

This clonotype was seen at least ten times. This chain connects TRBV20-1 to TRBJ1-2, with D hard to call. The germline V gene encodes CDR1 DFQATT and CDR2 SNEGSKA (reference sequence). V lost 0 bases and J 4 bases, leaving 15 bases between the germline ends. CDR3 length: 15 residues. CDR3 amino acids: CSARDRLRPLYGYTF. As DNA, the CDR3 is TGCAGTGCTAGAGACCGACTGAGGCCTCTCTATGGCTACACCTTC.

In its sample, this clonotype was seen a few times. This chain uses TRBV9 with TRBJ2-7; tentatively, D is TRBD2 (6 bases). The CDR3 has 14 amino acids. Germline assignment: CDR1 SGDLS and CDR2 YYNGEE. V lost 0 bases and J 2 bases, leaving 9 bases between the germline ends. CDR3 DNA sequence: TGTGCCAGCAGCGTAGTCGGGGGACCCTACGAGCAGTACTTC. Amino acids: CASSVVGGPYEQYF. Together with reference TRBV9 and TRBJ2-7, the CDR3 gives the full variable domain: DSGVTQTPKHLITATGQRVTLRCSPRSGDLSVYWYQQSLDQGLQFLIQYYNGEERAKGNILERFSAQQFPDLHSELNLSSLELGDSALYFCASSVVGGPYEQYFGPGTRLTVT.

The chain employs TRBV7-9 and TRBJ2-7; 8 nucleotides line up with TRBD2. V lost 8 bases, J lost 5 bases, and 8 bases stayed unmatched. Germline V gene data show CDR1 as SEHNR and CDR2 as FQNEAQ (reference sequence). The CDR3 runs 13 residues. CDR3 region: CASRRRGAHEQYF. Here the CDR3 DNA reads TGTGCCAGCCGCCGGCGGGGGGCCCACGAGCAGTACTTC.

The rearrangement joins TRBV9 to TRBJ2-3; D may be TRBD1 or TRBD2 (5 bases each). The CDR3 sequence is 17 residues long. V dropped 5 bases and J dropped 1 base, with 20 bases sitting between them. Germline V gene lookup returns CDR1 SGDLS and CDR2 YYNGEE. CDR3 DNA: TGTGCCAGCAGTGCCCCTGGGGGTGGCGGGCGCACAGATACGCAGTATTTT. Its protein product is CASSAPGGGGRTDTQYF.

This clonotype was seen a few times. The V and J genes are TRBV29-1 and TRBJ1-1; the D is unclear. This CDR3 has 10 residues. V lost 5 bases, J lost 3 bases, and 4 bases lay in between. Germline CDR1 SQVTM, CDR2 ANQGSEA. The CDR3 here is CSVTDTEAFF. As DNA, the CDR3 is TGCAGCGTTACGGACACTGAAGCTTTCTTT.

This clonotype has a count of ten or more. The chain carries TRBV5-4 and TRBJ1-2; the D is unclear. Trimming left V 4 bases short and J 1 base short, with 11 bases between. Germline V gene data show CDR1 as SGHNT and CDR2 as YYREEE (reference sequence). CDR3 size: 14 residues. The CDR3 here is CASSKGRNNYGYTF. The DNA of the CDR3 is TGTGCCAGCAGCAAAGGAAGAAATAACTATGGCTACACCTTC.

This clonotype occurred a few times. The gene calls are TRBV27 and TRBJ2-2; tentative D call: TRBD1 (8 bases). There are 15 residues in the CDR3. Trimming pared 5 bases from V and 5 bases from J, leaving 15 bases between. The germline V gene has CDR1 MNHEY and CDR2 SMNVEV (reference sequence). The CDR3 bases are TGTGCCAGCAGTCACATACAGGGGGGGACCGGGGAGCTGTTTTTT. Residues: CASSHIQGGTGELFF.